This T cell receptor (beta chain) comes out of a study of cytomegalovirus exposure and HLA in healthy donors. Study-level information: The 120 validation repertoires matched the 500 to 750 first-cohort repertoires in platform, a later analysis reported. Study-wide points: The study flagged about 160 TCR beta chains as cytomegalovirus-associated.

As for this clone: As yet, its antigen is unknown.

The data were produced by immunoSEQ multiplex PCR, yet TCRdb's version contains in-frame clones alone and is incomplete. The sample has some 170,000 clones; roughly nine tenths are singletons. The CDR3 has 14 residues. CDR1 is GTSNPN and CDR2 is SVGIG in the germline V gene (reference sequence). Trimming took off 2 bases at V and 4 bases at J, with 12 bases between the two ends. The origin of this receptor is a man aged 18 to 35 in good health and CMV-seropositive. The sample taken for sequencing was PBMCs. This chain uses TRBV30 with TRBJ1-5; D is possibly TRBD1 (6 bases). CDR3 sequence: CAWSQGQRNQPQHF. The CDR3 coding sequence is TGTGCCTGGAGTCAAGGACAGAGGAATCAGCCCCAGCATTTT.